This T cell receptor (beta chain) was identified in a study of human T cells and chemical hapten exposure. The overall study: The sensitizing agent was 2% DPC, placed on about 2 cm by about 2 cm of upper inner arm skin.

The junction had 11 bases not matched to a gene; V was cut back by 5 bases and J by 6 bases. The CDR3 is 15 amino acids. CDR1 and CDR2 from the germline V gene are MNHEY and SVGEGT. From the RACE reads, TCRdb called clonotypes with MiXCR, one entry per CDR3 protein. The sample yields around 380,000 distinct CDR3 sequences, 4.8% seen once. This clonotype has a count of ten or more. Specified time point: patch test 1, 2 weeks after DPC sensitization. The treatment here: therapeutic diphenylcyclopropenone sensitization with weekly scalp DPC. The sequencing used whole blood, collected in connection with sensitization to the hapten diphenylcyclopropenone (DPC). The V gene is TRBV6-2 or TRBV6-3, the J gene TRBJ2-7; 9 bases align to TRBD2. This TCR derives from a woman aged 45-65 years with alopecia areata. Some clones in this sample may be carry-over from other donors' samples. As DNA, the CDR3 is TGTGCCAGCAGTCCGCCGGGACTAGCTTCGGGCGAGCAGTACTTC. It codes for CASSPPGLASGEQYF.